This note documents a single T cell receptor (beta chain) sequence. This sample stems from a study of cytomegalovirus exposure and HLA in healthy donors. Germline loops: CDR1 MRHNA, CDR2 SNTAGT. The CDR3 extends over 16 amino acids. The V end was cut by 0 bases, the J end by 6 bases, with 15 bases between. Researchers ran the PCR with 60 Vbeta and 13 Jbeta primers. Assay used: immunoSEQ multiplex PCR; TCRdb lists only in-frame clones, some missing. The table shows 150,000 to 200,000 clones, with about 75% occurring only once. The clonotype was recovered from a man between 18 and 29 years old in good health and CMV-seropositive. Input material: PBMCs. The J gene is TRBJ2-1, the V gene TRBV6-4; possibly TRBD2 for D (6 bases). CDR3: CASSDSGFGGFNEQFF. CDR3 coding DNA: TGTGCCAGCAGTGACTCTGGGTTTGGAGGGTTCAATGAGCAGTTCTTC.